This TCR beta chain was obtained from a study of CD8+ T cells in alopecia areata. For the study at large: Each day, treated patients took oral tofacitinib twice, at 5 to 10 mg per dose. General study points: A single nonresponder leaves the baseline CD8+ expansion link to response uncertain.

The sample's treatment: oral pan-JAK inhibitor, 5-10 mg twice daily. Those with alopecia areata gave lesional scalp punch biopsies and peripheral blood. Investigators isolated RNA and reverse transcribed it into cDNA to act as the sequencing template. Some clones are missing from TCRdb's copy, which holds only in-frame ones; the method was immunoSEQ multiplex PCR. The table lists around 190,000 clones, 45% to 65% of them singletons. This clone was observed a few times. Its specificity is unknown. From germline, CDR1 is SQVTM and CDR2 ANQGSEA. V lost 7 bases, J lost 14 bases, and 7 bases stayed unmatched. This CDR3 region has 10 residues.

The source of this sequence is a human donor with alopecia areata. Specimen: CD4+ T cells sorted from blood, collected at week 4, from a patient treated with tofacitinib. The chain is built from TRBV29-1 and TRBJ2-1; 8 bases line up with TRBD2. CDR3 amino acids: CSASFGGEFF. As DNA, the CDR3 is TGCAGCGCGTCGTTCGGGGGGGAGTTCTTC.